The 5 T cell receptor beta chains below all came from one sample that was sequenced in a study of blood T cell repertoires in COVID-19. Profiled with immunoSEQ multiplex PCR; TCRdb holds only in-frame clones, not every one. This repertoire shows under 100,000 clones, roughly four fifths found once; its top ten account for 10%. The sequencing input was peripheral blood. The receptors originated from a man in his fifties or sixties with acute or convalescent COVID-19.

The chain's CDR3 is CASSLGTGGMGPQHF. For the CDR3, the DNA is TGCGCCAGCAGCTTGGGGACAGGGGGCATGGGGCCCCAGCATTTT. This sequence joins TRBV5-1 and TRBJ1-5; TRBD1 agrees at 11 bases. The CDR3 runs to 15 residues. CDR1 SGHRS and CDR2 YFSETQ come from the germline V gene. The junction had 5 bases not matched to a gene; V was cut back by 0 bases and J by 9 bases.

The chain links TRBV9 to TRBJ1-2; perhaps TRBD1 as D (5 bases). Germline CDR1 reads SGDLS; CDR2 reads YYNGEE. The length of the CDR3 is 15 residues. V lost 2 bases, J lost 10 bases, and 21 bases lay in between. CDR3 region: CASSVMKWGRPSYTF. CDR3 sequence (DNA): TGTGCCAGCAGCGTGATGAAATGGGGCAGGCCATCCTACACCTTC.

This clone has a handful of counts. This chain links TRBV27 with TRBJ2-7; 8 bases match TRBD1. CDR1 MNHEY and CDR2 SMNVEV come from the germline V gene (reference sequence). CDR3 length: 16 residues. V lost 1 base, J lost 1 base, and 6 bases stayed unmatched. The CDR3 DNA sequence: TGTGCCAGCAGTTTATGGCAGGGGGCTTTGTCCTACGAGCAGTACTTC. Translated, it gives CASSLWQGALSYEQYF.

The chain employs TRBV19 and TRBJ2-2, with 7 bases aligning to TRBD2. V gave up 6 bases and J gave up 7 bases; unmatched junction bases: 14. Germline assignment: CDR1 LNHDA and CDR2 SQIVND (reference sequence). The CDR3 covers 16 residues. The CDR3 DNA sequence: TGTGCCAGTAGATCGATGGGGGAGGGCAGAGTCGGGGAGCTGTTTTTT. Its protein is CASRSMGEGRVGELFF.

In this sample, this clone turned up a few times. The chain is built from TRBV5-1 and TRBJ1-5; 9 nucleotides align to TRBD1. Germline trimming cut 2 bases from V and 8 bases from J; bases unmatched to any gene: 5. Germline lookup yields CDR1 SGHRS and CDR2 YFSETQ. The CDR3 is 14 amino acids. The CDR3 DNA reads TGCGCCAGCAGCTTAACAGGGGGCGCGGAGCCCCAGCATTTT. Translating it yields CASSLTGGAEPQHF.